What follows is one T cell receptor (beta chain) and its context. MiXCR, applied by TCRdb to the 5' RACE reads, yields one record per CDR3 protein. The sample lists tens of thousands of distinct CDR3 sequences; 9.5% to 13% were seen once. The data are from a study of early T cells in non-severe SARS-CoV-2 infection. The trim removed 2 bases at V and 9 bases at J, leaving 3 bases unmatched. The germline V gene encodes CDR1 SGHRS and CDR2 YFSETQ. The CDR3 totals 14 residues. The rearrangement links TRBV5-1 to TRBJ2-1; 12 bases align to TRBD1. The sequence was collected from an adult who was a healthcare worker with PCR-confirmed SARS-CoV-2 infection or an uninfected control (not recorded which). Source: whole blood, taken at baseline. CDR3 nucleotides: TGCGCCAGCAGCTTAGGGACAGGGGGCCGTGAGCAGTTCTTC. Translating it yields CASSLGTGGREQFF.